A selection of T cell receptor beta chains follows, all from one sample in a study of early T cells in non-severe SARS-CoV-2 infection. Via MiXCR, TCRdb re-called the 5' RACE reads, giving one row per CDR3 protein. This table has approximately 100,000 distinct CDR3 sequences, 11% to 15% appearing once. The sample taken for sequencing was whole blood. These TCRs come from an adult who was a healthcare worker with PCR-confirmed SARS-CoV-2 infection or an uninfected control (not recorded which). The CDR3 runs from the conserved cysteine through the conserved F or W. The order of the fields is D gene, V gene, J gene, clone size, CDR3 DNA, CDR3 protein. D genes are given only for firm matches. Only some rows state a clone size, as once, few, many or a class for expanded clones.

TRBD2	TRBV10-3	TRBJ2-7	few	TGTGCCATCAGAAAGGGACTAGCGGAACCCGAGCAGTACTTC	CAIRKGLAEPEQYF
-	TRBV6-2/TRBV6-3	TRBJ1-5	-	TGTGCCAGCAGTAGAGGGGGAAGAATTCAGCTCCAGCATTTT	CASSRGGRIQLQHF
-	TRBV6-2/TRBV6-3	TRBJ1-1	-	TGTGCCAGCAGTGAGGGGAATTTTGTGGTGAACACTGAAGCTTTCTTT	CASSEGNFVVNTEAFF
TRBD1	TRBV7-6	TRBJ1-1	many	TGTGCCAGCAACTCCGGGACAGGGGAGACTGAAGCTTTCTTT	CASNSGTGETEAFF
TRBD2	TRBV10-2	TRBJ2-1	many	TGCGCCAGCAGTGGGGGGGGCAATGAGCAGTTCTTC	CASSGGGNEQFF
-	TRBV2	TRBJ1-6	few	TGTGCCAGCAGTCCGGGTCCCCCTTCACCCCTCCACTTT	CASSPGPPSPLHF
-	TRBV20-1	TRBJ1-3	-	TGCAGTGCTGATCGTGGAAACACCATATATTTT	CSADRGNTIYF
TRBD2	TRBV27	TRBJ2-1	-	TGTGCCAGCAGTTCGGGGGGGTCAGTGGAGCAGTTCTTC	CASSSGGSVEQFF
-	TRBV11-2	TRBJ2-4	-	TGTGCCAGCAGCTTAGTACCAACGAAGCACATTCAGTACTTC	CASSLVPTKHIQYF
-	TRBV7-2	TRBJ2-5	-	TGTGCCAGCAACCAGGGACGGGGCAGAGAGACCCAGTACTTC	CASNQGRGRETQYF
TRBD1	TRBV6-4	TRBJ1-2	many	TGTGCCAGCAGCCCGGGACAGGTGAACTATGGCTACACCTTC	CASSPGQVNYGYTF
-	TRBV6-2/TRBV6-3	TRBJ2-2	-	TGTGCCAGCAGTTACCGGCAGCCGACCGGGGAGCTGTTTTTT	CASSYRQPTGELFF
-	TRBV20-1	TRBJ2-3	-	TGCAGTGTCCCCCTGAAGGGTACAGATACGCAGTATTTT	CSVPLKGTDTQYF
-	TRBV6-6	TRBJ2-7	-	TGTGCCAGCACTTACGACGACGAGCAGTACTTC	CASTYDDEQYF
-	TRBV5-1	TRBJ2-7	-	TGCGCCAGCAGCCTGGGACGCCCTTCCTCCTACGAGCAGTACTTC	CASSLGRPSSYEQYF
-	TRBV18	TRBJ2-1	-	TGTGCCAGCTCACGAGGAGAGCACACGTACAATGAGCAGTTCTTC	CASSRGEHTYNEQFF
-	TRBV10-2	TRBJ2-7	many	TGCGCCAGCAGCAGGGTTTACGAGCAGTACTTC	CASSRVYEQYF
-	TRBV20-1	TRBJ1-1	few	TGCAGTGCTAGAGTCCCGGGGACCGCGAAAGCTTTCTTT	CSARVPGTAKAFF
TRBD1	TRBV25-1	TRBJ2-2	few	TGTGCCAGCAGTGAATATACAGGGGGCTACACCGGGGAGCTGTTTTTT	CASSEYTGGYTGELFF
-	TRBV6-2/TRBV6-3	TRBJ2-7	many	TGTGCCAGCAGTTACTCGGAAGGGTCCCCCTACGAGCAGTACTTC	CASSYSEGSPYEQYF
-	TRBV28	TRBJ1-2	-	TGTGCCAGCAGACGCACACCCTATGGCTACACCTTC	CASRRTPYGYTF
TRBD1	TRBV12-3/TRBV12-4	TRBJ2-7	-	TGTGCCAGCAGGGGGACAGATACTCCATACGAGCAGTACTTC	CASRGTDTPYEQYF